Sequencing of this TCR beta chain was carried out in a study of CD8 T cells in ankylosing spondylitis. Each CDR3 protein is one row after TCRdb ran MiXCR on the 5' RACE reads. The sample includes around 130,000 distinct CDR3 sequences, about a sixth of them seen just once. This CDR3 region has 14 residues. The V gene's germline CDR1 is LGHNA and CDR2 YNFKEQ. V was cut by 5 bases and J by 5 bases, with 15 bases left in between. Details on this clonotype: Its matching antigen is unknown.

General study points: Researchers reportedly found disease-linked clones significantly enriched in matched ankylosing spondylitis synovial fluid. Typical of ankylosing spondylitis blood, it appeared, was a TCR beta motif of eight highly homologous variants. Reactive arthritis synovial fluid and blood were previously reported to contain some motif variants.

This chain joins TRBV4-2 and TRBJ1-1, with TRBD1 as a possible D gene (6 bases). The receptor comes from a male donor with ankylosing spondylitis. Sequenced sample: blood, either unsorted or a sorted T cell fraction (not recorded which). CDR3 sequence reads: CASSVRGVGTEAFF. CDR3 in DNA: TGTGCCAGCAGCGTCAGGGGAGTAGGGACTGAAGCTTTCTTT.